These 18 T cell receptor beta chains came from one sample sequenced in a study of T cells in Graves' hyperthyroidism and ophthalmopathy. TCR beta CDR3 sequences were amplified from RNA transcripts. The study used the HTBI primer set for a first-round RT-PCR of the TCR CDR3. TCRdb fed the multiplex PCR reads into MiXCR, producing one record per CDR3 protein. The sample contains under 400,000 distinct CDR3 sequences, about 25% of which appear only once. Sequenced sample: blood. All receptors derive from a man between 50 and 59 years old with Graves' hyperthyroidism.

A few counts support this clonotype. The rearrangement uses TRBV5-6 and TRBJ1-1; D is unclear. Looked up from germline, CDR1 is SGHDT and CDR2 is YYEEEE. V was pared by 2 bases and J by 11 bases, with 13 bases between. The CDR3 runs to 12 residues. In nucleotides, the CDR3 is TGTGCCAGCAGCTTTTCGTCCGATAACGCTTTCTTT. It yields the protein CASSFSSDNAFF.

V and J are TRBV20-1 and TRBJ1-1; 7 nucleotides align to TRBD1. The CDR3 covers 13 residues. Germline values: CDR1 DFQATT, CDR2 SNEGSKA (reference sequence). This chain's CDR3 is CRVTGTANTEAFF. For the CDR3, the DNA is TGCAGAGTAACCGGGACAGCGAACACTGAAGCTTTCTTT.

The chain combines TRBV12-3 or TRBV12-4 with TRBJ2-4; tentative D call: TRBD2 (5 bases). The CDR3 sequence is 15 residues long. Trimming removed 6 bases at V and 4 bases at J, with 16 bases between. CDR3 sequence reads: CASSPHEGEKNIQYF. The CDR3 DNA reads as TGTGCCAGCAGCCCCCATGAGGGTGAGAAAAACATTCAGTACTTC.

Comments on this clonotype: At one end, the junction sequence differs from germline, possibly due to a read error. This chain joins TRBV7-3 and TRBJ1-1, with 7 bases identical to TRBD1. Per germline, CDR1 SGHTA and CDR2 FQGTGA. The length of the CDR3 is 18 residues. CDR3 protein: CASSQPIMGTVKNTEAFF. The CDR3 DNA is TGCGCCAGCAGCCAACCTATAATGGGGACAGTTAAAAACACTGAAGCTTTCTTT.

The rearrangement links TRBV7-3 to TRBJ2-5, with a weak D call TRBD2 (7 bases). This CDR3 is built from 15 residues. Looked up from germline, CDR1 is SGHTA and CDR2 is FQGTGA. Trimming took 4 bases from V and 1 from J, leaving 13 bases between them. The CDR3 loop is CASSSRGAPQETQYF. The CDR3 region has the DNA TGTGCCAGCAGCTCCCGGGGGGCCCCCCAAGAGACCCAGTACTTC.

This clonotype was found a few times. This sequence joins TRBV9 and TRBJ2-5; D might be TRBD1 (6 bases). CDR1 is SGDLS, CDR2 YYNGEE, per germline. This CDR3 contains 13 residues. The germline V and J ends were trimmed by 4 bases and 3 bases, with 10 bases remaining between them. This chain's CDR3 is CASSSAGEETQYF. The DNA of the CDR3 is TGTGCCAGCAGCTCAGCAGGGGAAGAGACCCAGTACTTC.

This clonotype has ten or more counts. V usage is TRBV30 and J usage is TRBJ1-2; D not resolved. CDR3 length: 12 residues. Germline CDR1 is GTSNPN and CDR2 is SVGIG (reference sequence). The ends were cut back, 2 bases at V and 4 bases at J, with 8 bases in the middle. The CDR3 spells CAWSRAVYGYTF. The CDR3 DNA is TGTGCCTGGAGTAGGGCAGTCTATGGCTACACCTTC. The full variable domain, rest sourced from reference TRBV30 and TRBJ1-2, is SQTIHQWPATLVQPVGSPLSLECTVEGTSNPNLYWYRQAAGRGLQLLFYSVGIGQISSEVPQNLSASRPQDRQFILSSKKLLLSDSGFYLCAWSRAVYGYTFGSGTRLTVV.

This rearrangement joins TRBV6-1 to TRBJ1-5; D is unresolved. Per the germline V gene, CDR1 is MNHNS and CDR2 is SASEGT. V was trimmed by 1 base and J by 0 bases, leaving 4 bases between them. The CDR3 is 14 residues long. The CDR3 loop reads CASSEGTSNQPQHF. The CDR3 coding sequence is TGTGCCAGCAGTGAAGGGACTAGCAATCAGCCCCAGCATTTT.

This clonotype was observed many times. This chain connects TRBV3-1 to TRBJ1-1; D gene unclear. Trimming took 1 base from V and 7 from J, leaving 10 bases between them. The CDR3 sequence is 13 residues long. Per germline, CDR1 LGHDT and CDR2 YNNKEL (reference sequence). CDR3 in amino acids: CASSQGPLSEAFF. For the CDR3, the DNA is TGTGCCAGCAGCCAAGGGCCCCTAAGTGAAGCTTTCTTT.

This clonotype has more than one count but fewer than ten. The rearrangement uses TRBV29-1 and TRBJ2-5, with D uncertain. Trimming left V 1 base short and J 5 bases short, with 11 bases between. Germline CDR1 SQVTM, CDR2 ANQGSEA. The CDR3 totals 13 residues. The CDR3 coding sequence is TGCAGCGTTGAAGTCTCAGGACCCGAGACCCAGTACTTC. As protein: CSVEVSGPETQYF.

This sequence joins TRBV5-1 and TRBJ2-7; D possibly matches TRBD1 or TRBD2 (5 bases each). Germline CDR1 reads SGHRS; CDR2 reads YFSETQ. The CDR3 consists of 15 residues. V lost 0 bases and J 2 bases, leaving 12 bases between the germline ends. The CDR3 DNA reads TGCGCCAGCAGCTTGGCCTGGGGGACCGCCTACGAGCAGTACTTC. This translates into CASSLAWGTAYEQYF.

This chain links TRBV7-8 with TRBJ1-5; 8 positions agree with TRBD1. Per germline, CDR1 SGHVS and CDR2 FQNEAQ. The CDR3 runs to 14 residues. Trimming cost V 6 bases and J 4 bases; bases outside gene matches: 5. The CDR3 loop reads CASSKTGVNQPQHF. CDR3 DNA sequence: TGTGCCAGCAGTAAGACAGGGGTTAATCAGCCCCAGCATTTT.

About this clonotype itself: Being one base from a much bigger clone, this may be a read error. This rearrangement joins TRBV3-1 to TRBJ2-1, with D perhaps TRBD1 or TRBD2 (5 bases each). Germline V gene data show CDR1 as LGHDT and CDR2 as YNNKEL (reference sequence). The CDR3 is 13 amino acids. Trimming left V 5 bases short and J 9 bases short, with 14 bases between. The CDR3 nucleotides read TGTGCCAGCAGCTGGGGACGGCGAGGTGAGCAGTTCTTC. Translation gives CASSWGRRGEQFF.

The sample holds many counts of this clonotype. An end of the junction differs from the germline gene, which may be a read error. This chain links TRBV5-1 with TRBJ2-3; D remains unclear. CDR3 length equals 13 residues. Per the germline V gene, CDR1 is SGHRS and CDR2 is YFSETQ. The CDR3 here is CASSPSGTDTQYF. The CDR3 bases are TGTGCCAGCAGTCCCTCCGGCACAGATACGCAGTATTTT.

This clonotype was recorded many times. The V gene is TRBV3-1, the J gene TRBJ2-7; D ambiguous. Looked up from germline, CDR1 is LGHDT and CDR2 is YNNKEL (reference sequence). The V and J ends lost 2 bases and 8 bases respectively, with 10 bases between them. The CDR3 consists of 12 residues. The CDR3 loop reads CASSQSSIQQYF. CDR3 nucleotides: TGTGCCAGCAGCCAAAGCTCAATTCAGCAGTACTTC.

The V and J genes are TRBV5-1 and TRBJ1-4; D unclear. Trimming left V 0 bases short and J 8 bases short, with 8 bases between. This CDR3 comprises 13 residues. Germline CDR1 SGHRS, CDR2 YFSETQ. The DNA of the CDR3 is TGCGCCAGCAGCTTGGAATTGGGAGAAAAACTGTTTTTT. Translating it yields CASSLELGEKLFF.

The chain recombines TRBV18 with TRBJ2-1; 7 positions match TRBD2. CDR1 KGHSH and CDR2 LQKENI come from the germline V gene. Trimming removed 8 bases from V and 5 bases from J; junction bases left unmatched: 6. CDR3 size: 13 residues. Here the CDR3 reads CASSLAENNEQFF. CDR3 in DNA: TGTGCCAGCAGCCTAGCGGAGAACAATGAGCAGTTCTTC.

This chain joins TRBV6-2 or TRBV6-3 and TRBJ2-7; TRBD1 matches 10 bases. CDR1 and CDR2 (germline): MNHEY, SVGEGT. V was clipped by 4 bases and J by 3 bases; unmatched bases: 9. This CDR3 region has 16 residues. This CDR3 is CASSFRDRGASYEQYF. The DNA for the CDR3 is TGTGCCAGCAGTTTCCGGGACAGGGGAGCGAGCTACGAGCAGTACTTC.